The T cell receptor beta chain under discussion was sequenced for a study of cytomegalovirus exposure and HLA in healthy donors. The study's findings and limits: Apparent HLA restriction characterized most CMV-associated TCR beta chains in a later analysis.

For this clone: The antigen remains unidentified.

The CDR3 totals 17 residues. Germline V gives CDR1 SGHRS, CDR2 YFSETQ. V trimming: 3 bases; J trimming: 2 bases; junction bases outside the gene matches: 10. PCR was performed using 60 Vbeta and 13 Jbeta primers. This table comes from immunoSEQ multiplex PCR, and its TCRdb copy is limited to in-frame clones, with some not included. The sample lists approximately 190,000 clones, roughly 73% occurring once. The chain has TRBV5-1 and TRBJ1-5; TRBD1 agrees at 8 bases. Sequenced: PBMCs. This clonotype was sampled from a woman aged 30 to 39 in good health and CMV-seronegative. In DNA form, the CDR3 reads TGCGCCAGCAGCTCAGGACAGGGTAATTTTGGCAATCAGCCCCAGCATTTT. Translated: CASSSGQGNFGNQPQHF.